The rows below give T cell receptor beta chains drawn from one sample of a study of T cells in Graves' hyperthyroidism and ophthalmopathy. Each CDR3 protein gets one entry after TCRdb re-called the multiplex PCR reads with MiXCR. The data contain some 700,000 distinct CDR3 sequences, approximately 15% of them singletons. Sample: blood. These receptors came from a man aged 45-65 years with Graves' hyperthyroidism. Each CDR3 is given with its conserved first and last residue. The order of the fields is D gene, V gene, clone size, J gene, CDR3 DNA, CDR3 protein. The D gene is left open where the match is weak. Size tells how often a clone was seen (once, few, many) or the class of an expanded clone, and some rows leave it out.

d_gene: NA; v_gene: TRBV18; abundance: few; j_gene: TRBJ1-1; CDR3nt: TGTGCCAGCTCACCACCGGGCAGGGTCGCCGGGAACACTGAAGCTTTCTTT; CDR3aa: CASSPPGRVAGNTEAFF
d_gene: NA; v_gene: TRBV20-1; abundance: few; j_gene: TRBJ2-7; CDR3nt: TGCAGTGCTAGACCCCTGAGGACTGTGGGCTACGAGCAGTACTTC; CDR3aa: CSARPLRTVGYEQYF
d_gene: TRBD1; v_gene: TRBV7-8; abundance: many; j_gene: TRBJ2-5; CDR3nt: TGTGCCAGCAGCTCGACAGGGCAGTACCAAGAGACCCAGTACTTC; CDR3aa: CASSSTGQYQETQYF
d_gene: NA; v_gene: TRBV5-1; abundance: NA; j_gene: TRBJ1-4; CDR3nt: TGCGCCAGCAGCTGGGGGCTCACAGCGAATAATGAAAAACTGTTTTTT; CDR3aa: CASSWGLTANNEKLFF
d_gene: NA; v_gene: TRBV3-1; abundance: many; j_gene: TRBJ2-2; CDR3nt: TGTGCCAGCAGCCAAGGGGACACCGGGGAGCTGTTTTTT; CDR3aa: CASSQGDTGELFF
d_gene: NA; v_gene: TRBV15; abundance: many; j_gene: TRBJ1-1; CDR3nt: TGTGCCACCAGCAGAGATTCCTTGAACACTGAAGCTTTCTTT; CDR3aa: CATSRDSLNTEAFF
d_gene: TRBD2; v_gene: TRBV6-1; abundance: many; j_gene: TRBJ2-1; CDR3nt: TGTGCCAGCAGTTTAGCGGGAGGTCACAATGAGCAGTTCTTC; CDR3aa: CASSLAGGHNEQFF
d_gene: TRBD1; v_gene: TRBV3-1; abundance: many; j_gene: TRBJ2-1; CDR3nt: TGTGCCAGCAACCCCGGGTGGGGACAGGGGAACAATGAGCAGTTCTTC; CDR3aa: CASNPGWGQGNNEQFF
d_gene: NA; v_gene: TRBV10-3; abundance: few; j_gene: TRBJ2-2; CDR3nt: TGTGCCATCCGCCCAGGGGGGGCGGACACCGGGGAGCTGTTTTTT; CDR3aa: CAIRPGGADTGELFF
d_gene: NA; v_gene: TRBV15; abundance: NA; j_gene: TRBJ2-2; CDR3nt: TGTGCCACCAGCAGAGAATTGGACGGGGAGCTGTTTTTT; CDR3aa: CATSRELDGELFF
d_gene: TRBD1; v_gene: TRBV11-2; abundance: many; j_gene: TRBJ1-5; CDR3nt: TGTGCCAGCAGGGGACAGGGGGGCCAGCCCCAGCATTTT; CDR3aa: CASRGQGGQPQHF
d_gene: NA; v_gene: TRBV2; abundance: few; j_gene: TRBJ2-1; CDR3nt: TGTGCCAGCAGTGAAGCGGAGCAGTTCTTC; CDR3aa: CASSEAEQFF
d_gene: NA; v_gene: TRBV7-3; abundance: few; j_gene: TRBJ1-2; CDR3nt: TGTGCCAGCAGCTTAACGCCTGGGGATTTCTATGGCTACACCTTC; CDR3aa: CASSLTPGDFYGYTF
d_gene: TRBD1; v_gene: TRBV12-3/TRBV12-4; abundance: many; j_gene: TRBJ1-1; CDR3nt: TGTGCCAGCAGTTTGGGACAGGGACCCGTCTCCGCTGAAGCTTTCTTT; CDR3aa: CASSLGQGPVSAEAFF
d_gene: NA; v_gene: TRBV14; abundance: many; j_gene: TRBJ1-2; CDR3nt: TGTGCCAGCAGCCAAGGGGACAATAACTATGGCTACACCTTC; CDR3aa: CASSQGDNNYGYTF
d_gene: TRBD2; v_gene: TRBV10-3; abundance: few; j_gene: TRBJ2-7; CDR3nt: TGTGCCATCAGTGAGGCGACTAGCGGGAGTTACGAGCAGTACTTC; CDR3aa: CAISEATSGSYEQYF
d_gene: NA; v_gene: TRBV7-9; abundance: many; j_gene: TRBJ2-2; CDR3nt: TGTGCCAGCACCCAGGGGTCCACCGGGGAGCTGTTTTTT; CDR3aa: CASTQGSTGELFF
d_gene: NA; v_gene: TRBV27; abundance: many; j_gene: TRBJ2-7; CDR3nt: TGTGCCAGCAGTTTACTCCAGGCACCCTATTACGAGCAGTACTTC; CDR3aa: CASSLLQAPYYEQYF
d_gene: NA; v_gene: TRBV12-3/TRBV12-4; abundance: many; j_gene: TRBJ1-3; CDR3nt: TGTGCCAGCAGCCCACAGGGCCGTGAAAACACCATATATTTT; CDR3aa: CASSPQGRENTIYF
d_gene: NA; v_gene: TRBV20-1; abundance: many; j_gene: TRBJ1-6; CDR3nt: TGCAGTGCTAGAGAAGGGGCGTCCTATAATTCACCCCTCCACTTT; CDR3aa: CSAREGASYNSPLHF
d_gene: TRBD1; v_gene: TRBV6-5; abundance: once; j_gene: TRBJ1-1; CDR3nt: TGTGCCAGCAGTTACTCCTTCTGGGGGGACAGAGCCACTGAAGCTTTCTTT; CDR3aa: CASSYSFWGDRATEAFF
d_gene: NA; v_gene: TRBV6-5; abundance: few; j_gene: TRBJ1-1; CDR3nt: TGTGCCAGCAGTTACTCTCTCCCCTCACGGACTGAAGCTTTCTTT; CDR3aa: CASSYSLPSRTEAFF
d_gene: NA; v_gene: TRBV2; abundance: NA; j_gene: TRBJ2-2; CDR3nt: TGTGCCAGCAGTGAAGCTGCAGGGCTGGACACCGGGGAGCTGTTTTTT; CDR3aa: CASSEAAGLDTGELFF
d_gene: TRBD1; v_gene: TRBV2; abundance: NA; j_gene: TRBJ1-2; CDR3nt: TGTGCCAGCAGTGATGGACAGGGTGGCTATGGCTACACCTTC; CDR3aa: CASSDGQGGYGYTF
d_gene: TRBD2; v_gene: TRBV6-1; abundance: NA; j_gene: TRBJ2-1; CDR3nt: TGTGCCAGCACCCATAGCGGGAGTGCATACAATGAGCAGTTCTTC; CDR3aa: CASTHSGSAYNEQFF
d_gene: NA; v_gene: TRBV10-3; abundance: many; j_gene: TRBJ1-1; CDR3nt: TGTGCCATCAACGAGCAGGAGAACACTGAAGCTTTCTTT; CDR3aa: CAINEQENTEAFF
d_gene: NA; v_gene: TRBV29-1; abundance: many; j_gene: TRBJ2-7; CDR3nt: TGCAGCGTTTATTGGGAGAATTCCTACGAGCAGTACTTC; CDR3aa: CSVYWENSYEQYF
d_gene: TRBD1; v_gene: TRBV7-2; abundance: few; j_gene: TRBJ2-3; CDR3nt: TGTGCCAGCAGCTTAACGGCGGCCAGGGGGACCCCAGATACGCAGTATTTT; CDR3aa: CASSLTAARGTPDTQYF
d_gene: NA; v_gene: TRBV11-2; abundance: many; j_gene: TRBJ1-2; CDR3nt: TGTGCCAGCAGCTCCGTGCAAAGGACGGCCAACTATGGCTACACCTTC; CDR3aa: CASSSVQRTANYGYTF
d_gene: NA; v_gene: TRBV12-5; abundance: NA; j_gene: TRBJ2-1; CDR3nt: TGTGCTAGTGGTTTGGTAGAATACAATGAGCAGTTCTTC; CDR3aa: CASGLVEYNEQFF
d_gene: TRBD2; v_gene: TRBV11-2; abundance: many; j_gene: TRBJ2-1; CDR3nt: TGTGCCAGCAGCTTAACTAGCGGGAGGGTATACAATGAGCAGTTCTTC; CDR3aa: CASSLTSGRVYNEQFF